This T cell receptor beta chain emerged from a study of a mutant IDH1 vaccine in newly diagnosed glioma. In the study overall: Sex distribution of treated patients was about 60% male and roughly 40% female; mean age was around 40 years. Patients had received radiotherapy, temozolomide, or both previously, most receiving both. Study-level results: Shifts in the top peripheral T cell clonotypes seemed unrelated to pseudoprogression. A vaccine-induced immune response developed in approximately 94% of the patients.

Measured with immunoSEQ multiplex PCR; TCRdb has only the in-frame clones, and not every one. The sample lists 15,000 to 20,000 clones; 70% to 80% were seen once. The junction had 11 bases not matched to a gene; V was cut back by 5 bases and J by 9 bases. Germline values: CDR1 SEHNR, CDR2 FQNEAQ (reference sequence). The CDR3 spans 15 residues. Documented time point: baseline, week 1 (first vaccination visit). Treatment specified: pre-vaccination baseline after standard-of-care therapy. As regards this clone: Antigen unknown.

The sequence derives from a man in his forties or fifties with glioma. The J gene is TRBJ2-1, the V gene TRBV7-9; TRBD2 aligns across 9 bases. The source was PBMCs, collected from a glioma patient treated with radiotherapy, temozolomide or both. CDR3 in amino acids: CASSGAGGPSGEQFF. The CDR3 DNA is TGTGCCAGCAGCGGAGCGGGAGGCCCCTCGGGTGAGCAGTTCTTC.